This record looks at one TCR beta chain sequence and its context. What it binds is unknown. The sample comes from a study of cytomegalovirus exposure and HLA in healthy donors. Findings and limits, study-wide: Later, an analysis found that common viral pathogens appeared to be linked with several of the most significant clusters. Usually a TCR sequence was rare, but some public TCRs were found in many donors.

Unrecorded immune exposure was likely among donors, who were nominally healthy when sampled. The germline V gene has CDR1 SEHNR and CDR2 FQNEAQ (reference sequence). The CDR3 spans 16 residues. With 4 bases removed from V and 0 bases from J, the gap between germline ends came to 13 bases. A multiplex PCR was run with 60 Vbeta primers and 13 Jbeta primers. TCRdb's table, derived via immunoSEQ multiplex PCR, lists solely in-frame clones and lacks some. The data show some 220,000 clones, with about 80% seen just once and approximately 0.5% held by the top ten. The receptor comes from a woman between 35 and 50 years old in good health and CMV-seronegative. Input material: PBMCs. The V gene is TRBV7-9, the J gene TRBJ1-3, with a tentative D call TRBD1 (5 bases). The CDR3 spells CASSSDTRSSGNTIYF. In DNA, the CDR3 is TGTGCCAGCAGCTCGGACACCCGGTCCTCTGGAAACACCATATATTTT.